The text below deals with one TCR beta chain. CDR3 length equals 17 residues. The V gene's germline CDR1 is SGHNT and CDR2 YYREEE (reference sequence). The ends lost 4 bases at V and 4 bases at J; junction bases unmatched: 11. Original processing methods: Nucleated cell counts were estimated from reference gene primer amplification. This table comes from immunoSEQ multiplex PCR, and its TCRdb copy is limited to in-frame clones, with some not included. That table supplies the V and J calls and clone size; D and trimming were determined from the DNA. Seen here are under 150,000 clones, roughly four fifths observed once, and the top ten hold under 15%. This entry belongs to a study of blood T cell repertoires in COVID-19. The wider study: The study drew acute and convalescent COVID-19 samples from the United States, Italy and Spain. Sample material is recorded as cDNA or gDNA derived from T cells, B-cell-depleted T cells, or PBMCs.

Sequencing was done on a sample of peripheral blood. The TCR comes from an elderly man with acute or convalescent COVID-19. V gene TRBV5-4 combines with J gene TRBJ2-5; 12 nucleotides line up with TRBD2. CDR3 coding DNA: TGTGCCAGCAGCCCGGGGACTAGCGGGTCCCTGGGAGAGACCCAGTACTTC. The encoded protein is CASSPGTSGSLGETQYF.